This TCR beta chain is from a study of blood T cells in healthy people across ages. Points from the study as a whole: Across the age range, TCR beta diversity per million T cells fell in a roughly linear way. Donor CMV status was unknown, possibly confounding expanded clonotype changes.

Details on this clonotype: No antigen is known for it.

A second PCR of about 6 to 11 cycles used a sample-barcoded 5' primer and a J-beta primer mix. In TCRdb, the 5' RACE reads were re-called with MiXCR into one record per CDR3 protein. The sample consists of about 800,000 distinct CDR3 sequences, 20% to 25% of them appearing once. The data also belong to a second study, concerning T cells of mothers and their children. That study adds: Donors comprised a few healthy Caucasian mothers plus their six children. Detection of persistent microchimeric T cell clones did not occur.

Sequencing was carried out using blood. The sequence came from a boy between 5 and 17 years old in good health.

Here the CDR3 reads CAISEWAGSYNEQFF. In DNA form, the CDR3 reads TGTGCCATCAGTGAGTGGGCAGGGTCCTACAATGAGCAGTTCTTC. J is TRBJ2-1 and V is TRBV10-3, with a weak D call TRBD1 (5 bases). CDR1 and CDR2 from the germline V gene are ENHRY and SYGVKD. Trimming pared 1 base from V and 1 base from J, leaving 8 bases between. This CDR3 region has 15 residues.